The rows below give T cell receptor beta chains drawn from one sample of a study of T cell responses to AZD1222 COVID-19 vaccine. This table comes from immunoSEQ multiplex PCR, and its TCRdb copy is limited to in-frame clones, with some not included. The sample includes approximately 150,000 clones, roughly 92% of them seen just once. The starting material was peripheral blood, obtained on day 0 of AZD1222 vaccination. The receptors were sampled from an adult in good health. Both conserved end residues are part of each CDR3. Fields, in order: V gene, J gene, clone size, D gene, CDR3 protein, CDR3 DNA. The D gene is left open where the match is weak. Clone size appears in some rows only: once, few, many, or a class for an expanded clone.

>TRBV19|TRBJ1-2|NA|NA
CASRGWHSPEDGYTF
TGTGCCAGTAGGGGGTGGCATTCCCCCGAGGATGGCTACACCTTC
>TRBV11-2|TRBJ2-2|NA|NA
CASSLVSGVGGELFF
TGTGCCAGCAGCTTAGTGTCTGGGGTGGGCGGGGAGCTGTTTTTT
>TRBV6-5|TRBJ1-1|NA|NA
CASRAGLNTEAFF
TGTGCCAGCAGGGCAGGCCTAAACACTGAAGCTTTCTTT
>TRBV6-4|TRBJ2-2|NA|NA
CASSPGHTNTGELFF
TGTGCCAGCAGTCCGGGACACACGAACACCGGGGAGCTGTTTTTT
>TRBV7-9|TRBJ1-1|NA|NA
CASSLIGGRDTEAFF
TGTGCCAGCAGCTTAATCGGGGGCAGGGACACTGAAGCTTTCTTT
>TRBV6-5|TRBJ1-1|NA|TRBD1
CASRPDRGTAEAFF
TGTGCCAGCAGACCTGACAGGGGTACGGCTGAAGCTTTCTTT
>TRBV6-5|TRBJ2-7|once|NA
CASSYSRDEQYF
TGTGCCAGCAGTTACTCGAGGGACGAGCAGTACTTC
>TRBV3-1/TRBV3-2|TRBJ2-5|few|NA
CASSQAVQGTQYF
TGTGCCAGCAGCCAAGCGGTCCAAGGGACCCAGTACTTC
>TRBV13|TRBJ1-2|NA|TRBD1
CASSSVRGHYGYTF
TGTGCCAGCAGCTCCGTGAGGGGGCATTATGGCTACACCTTC
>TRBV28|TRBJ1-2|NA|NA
CASSLRVADNYGYTF
TGTGCCAGCAGTTTACGCGTAGCAGATAACTATGGCTACACCTTC
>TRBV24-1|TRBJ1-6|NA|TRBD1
CATSESGGSSPLHF
TGTGCCACCAGTGAGTCAGGGGGAAGTTCACCCCTCCACTTT
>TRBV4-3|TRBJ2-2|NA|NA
CASSHSTGEGGELFF
TGCGCCAGCAGCCATTCGACAGGGGAGGGCGGGGAGCTGTTTTTT
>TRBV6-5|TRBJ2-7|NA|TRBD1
CASRRGQGVYYEQYF
TGTGCCAGCAGACGCGGACAGGGGGTCTACTACGAGCAGTACTTC
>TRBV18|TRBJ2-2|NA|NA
CASSQWGSSAGELFF
TGTGCCAGCTCACAATGGGGTTCTTCCGCCGGGGAGCTGTTTTTT
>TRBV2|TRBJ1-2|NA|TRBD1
CASSEDGRGPYGYTF
TGTGCCAGCAGTGAAGACGGCAGGGGGCCATATGGCTACACCTTC
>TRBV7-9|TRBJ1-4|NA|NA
CASRPLWGSTNEKLFF
TGTGCCAGCAGGCCCCTATGGGGGTCAACTAATGAAAAACTGTTTTTT
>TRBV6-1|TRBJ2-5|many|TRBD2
CASSELAGDQETQYF
TGTGCCAGCAGTGAACTAGCGGGAGACCAAGAGACCCAGTACTTC
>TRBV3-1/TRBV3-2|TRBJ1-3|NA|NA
CASSQDQGFAIYF
TGTGCCAGCAGCCAAGATCAGGGATTTGCCATATATTTT
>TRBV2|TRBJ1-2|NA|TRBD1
CASTWTGAYGYTF
TGTGCCAGCACCTGGACAGGGGCCTATGGCTACACCTTC
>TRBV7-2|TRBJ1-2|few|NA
CASRDPGRASGGYTF
TGTGCCAGCAGGGACCCGGGACGGGCAAGTGGTGGCTACACCTTC
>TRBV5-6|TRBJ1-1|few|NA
CASRTPGVEAFF
TGTGCCAGCAGGACCCCGGGTGTAGAGGCTTTCTTT
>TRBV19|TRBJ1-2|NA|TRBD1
CASSKKTTGGYGYTF
TGTGCCAGTAGTAAAAAAACAACAGGGGGCTATGGCTACACCTTC
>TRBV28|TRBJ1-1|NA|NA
CASSDPTGRVTEAFF
TGTGCCAGCAGCGACCCAACAGGGAGAGTCACTGAAGCTTTCTTT